The 31 T cell receptor beta chains given below trace back to one sample, sequenced in a study of OX40 agonist ivuxolimab in advanced cancers. Measured with immunoSEQ multiplex PCR; TCRdb has only the in-frame clones, and not every one. The data contain about 100,000 clones, about 96% of them singletons. Source: CD4+ or CD8+ T cells sorted from blood, taken in a trial of the OX40 agonist ivuxolimab. These receptors all stem from an adult with an advanced solid tumor such as melanoma, head and neck, liver or kidney cancer.

The chain recombines TRBV27 with TRBJ2-2, with TRBD1 matching 7 bases. The ends lost 5 bases at V and 5 bases at J; junction bases unmatched: 5. The germline V gene has CDR1 MNHEY and CDR2 SMNVEV (reference sequence). CDR3 length: 14 residues. CDR3 residues: CASSPGTETGELFF. The CDR3 DNA reads TGTGCCAGCAGTCCCGGGACAGAAACCGGGGAGCTGTTTTTT.

This sequence joins TRBV5-6 and TRBJ2-7, with 9 bases that match TRBD1. The CDR3 runs 15 residues. V lost 4 bases, J lost 5 bases, and 10 bases stayed unmatched. The germline CDR1 and CDR2 sequences are SGHDT and YYEEEE. The CDR3: CASSLPGTGQNEQYF. CDR3 bases: TGTGCCAGCAGCCTGCCCGGGACAGGGCAAAACGAGCAGTACTTC.

The V call is TRBV9, the J call TRBJ2-5; D is possibly TRBD2 (5 bases). V gave up 0 bases and J gave up 3 bases, with 9 bases separating them. The germline gives CDR1 SGDLS, CDR2 YYNGEE. The CDR3 spans 14 residues. CDR3 amino acids: CASSVGFSEETQYF. For the CDR3, the DNA is TGTGCCAGCAGCGTAGGGTTTAGCGAAGAGACCCAGTACTTC.

V and J are TRBV19 and TRBJ2-7; D is uncertain. The germline CDR1 and CDR2 sequences are LNHDA and SQIVND (reference sequence). The CDR3 length is 14 residues. Trimming took 1 base from V and 7 from J, leaving 14 bases between them. This chain's CDR3 is CASSIGTPPVEQYF. The CDR3 DNA sequence: TGTGCCAGTAGTATAGGGACCCCTCCGGTTGAGCAGTACTTC.

This clone has just a few counts. The rearrangement joins TRBV2 to TRBJ1-2; D gene ambiguous. Germline V gene data show CDR1 as SNHLY and CDR2 as FYNNEI. The CDR3 has 11 residues. The CDR3 loop is CAPRGNYGYTF. In nucleotides, the CDR3 is TGTGCTCCGCGAGGGAATTATGGCTACACCTTC.

In its sample, this clone was seen once. The chain combines TRBV7-9 with TRBJ2-5; D is ambiguous. This CDR3 region has 12 residues. Trimming took off 1 base at V and 5 bases at J, with 5 bases between the two ends. CDR1 is SEHNR, CDR2 FQNEAQ, per germline (reference sequence). The CDR3 bases are TGTGCCAGCAGCTTAGGCCGGGAGACCCAGTACTTC. Encoded protein: CASSLGRETQYF.

The V gene is TRBV27, the J gene TRBJ2-7; possible D gene TRBD1, 6 bases. The V gene lost 5 bases and the J gene lost 2 bases, with 13 bases spanning the gap. The length of the CDR3 is 14 residues. From germline, CDR1 is MNHEY and CDR2 SMNVEV (reference sequence). The DNA of the CDR3 is TGTGCCAGCAGTCCATGGGACACCCCCTACGAGCAGTACTTC. Amino acid sequence: CASSPWDTPYEQYF.

This rearrangement joins TRBV5-1 to TRBJ2-4, with 10 bases fitting TRBD2. Trimming took 4 bases from V and 3 from J; bases not matched to a gene: 7. CDR1 is SGHRS, CDR2 YFSETQ, per germline. CDR3 length: 16 residues. CDR3 nucleotide sequence: TGCGCCAGCAGCCCTAGCGGGGGACTAGGCAAAAACATTCAGTACTTC. Protein: CASSPSGGLGKNIQYF.

This chain connects TRBV7-9 to TRBJ2-6; D remains ambiguous. V was cut by 9 bases and J by 0 bases, with 6 bases left in between. Per the germline V gene, CDR1 is SEHNR and CDR2 is FQNEAQ (reference sequence). The CDR3 is 13 amino acids. The DNA for the CDR3 is TGTGCCAGGGCGAGCTCTGGGGCCAACGTCCTGACTTTC. Translation gives CARASSGANVLTF. Complete variable domain (other parts from reference TRBV7-9 and TRBJ2-6): DTGVSQNPRHKITKRGQNVTFRCDPISEHNRLYWYRQTLGQGPEFLTYFQNEAQLEKSRLLSDRFSAERPKGSFSTLEIQRTEQGDSAMYLCARASSGANVLTFGAGSRLTVL.

The chain employs TRBV19 and TRBJ2-3; D is undetermined. This CDR3 has 13 residues. Deletions cut 4 bases from V and 1 base from J, with 6 bases between. In germline, CDR1 is LNHDA, CDR2 SQIVND (reference sequence). The CDR3 is CASSTRGTDTQYF. The CDR3, as DNA: TGTGCCAGTAGTACCCGGGGCACAGATACGCAGTATTTT.

The chain links TRBV5-1 to TRBJ2-3; a possible D gene is TRBD2 (5 bases). The CDR3 length is 14 residues. V lost 1 base to trimming and J lost 3 bases, with 9 bases between them. Germline CDR1 and CDR2: SGHRS and YFSETQ. Here the CDR3 reads CASSLLPGTDTQYF. CDR3 nucleotide sequence: TGCGCCAGCAGCTTGCTACCGGGGACAGATACGCAGTATTTT.

The chain has TRBV2 and TRBJ2-7; tentatively, D is TRBD2 (6 bases). Looked up from germline, CDR1 is SNHLY and CDR2 is FYNNEI. V was cut by 0 bases and J by 3 bases, with 9 bases left in between. This CDR3 spans 14 amino acids. The CDR3 DNA sequence: TGTGCCAGCAGTGAAGCGCCGGGGGACTACGAGCAGTACTTC. It yields the protein CASSEAPGDYEQYF.

This rearrangement joins TRBV4-2 to TRBJ2-3, with unresolved D. V lost 0 bases to trimming and J lost 3 bases, with 4 bases between them. Looked up from germline, CDR1 is LGHNA and CDR2 is YNFKEQ. The CDR3 runs to 13 residues. The CDR3 DNA reads TGTGCCAGCAGCCAAGAGAATACAGATACGCAGTATTTT. It encodes CASSQENTDTQYF.

On this clone itself: The identical CDR3 is also encoded by other nucleotide sequences in the sample. This rearrangement joins TRBV7-2 to TRBJ2-2; D call uncertain. The CDR3 extends over 13 amino acids. The germline CDR1 and CDR2 sequences are SGHTA and FQGNSA. Trimming pared 3 bases from V and 2 bases from J, leaving 4 bases between. As DNA, the CDR3 is TGTGCCAGCAGCTTGTCCAACACCGGGGAGCTGTTTTTT. This sequence encodes CASSLSNTGELFF. Supplemented by reference TRBV7-2 and TRBJ2-2, the full variable domain reads GAGVSQSPSNKVTEKGKDVELRCDPISGHTALYWYRQSLGQGLEFLIYFQGNSAPDKSGLPSDRFSAERTGGSVSTLTIQRTQQEDSAVYLCASSLSNTGELFFGEGSRLTVL.

The genes are TRBV10-1 and TRBJ2-5, with 11 bases aligning to TRBD2. The DNA end lines up better with TRBJ2-7; the J call may be wrong. The CDR3 loop spans 15 amino acids. Germline V gene lookup returns CDR1 WNHNN and CDR2 SYGVQD (reference sequence). The CDR3 is CASLRGTSGSYEQYF. The CDR3 DNA reads as TGCGCCAGCCTTCGGGGGACTAGCGGCTCCTACGAGCAGTACTTC.

The chain joins TRBV11-1 to TRBJ2-2; either TRBD1 or TRBD2 may fit D (5 bases each). V lost 1 base to trimming and J lost 3 bases, with 12 bases between them. Germline CDR1 SGHAT, CDR2 FQDESV (reference sequence). This CDR3 contains 16 residues. The CDR3 bases are TGTGCCAGCAGCTTAGTCCCATGGGACGACACCGGGGAGCTGTTTTTT. This gives the protein CASSLVPWDDTGELFF. The whole variable domain, filled in from reference TRBV11-1 and TRBJ2-2, reads EAEVAQSPRYKITEKSQAVAFWCDPISGHATLYWYRQILGQGPELLVQFQDESVVDDSQLPKDRFSAERLKGVDSTLKIQPAELGDSAMYLCASSLVPWDDTGELFFGEGSRLTVL.

This clone was detected only once. The rearrangement uses TRBV4-1 and TRBJ2-3, with TRBD2 identical over 8 bases. The CDR3 is 13 amino acids. CDR1 and CDR2 (germline): MGHRA, YSYEKL. V shed 0 bases, J shed 8 bases, and the junction held 1 base outside the gene matches. The CDR3 spells CASSQDSGITQYF. The CDR3 DNA reads as TGCGCCAGCAGCCAAGATAGCGGGATTACGCAGTATTTT.

This chain joins TRBV28 and TRBJ2-1; D is ambiguous. CDR1 and CDR2 (germline): MDHEN, SYDVKM. Deletions cut 2 bases from V and 3 bases from J, with 2 bases between. The CDR3 has 12 amino acids. The CDR3 loop is CASSLGYNEQFF. The CDR3 DNA reads TGTGCCAGCAGTTTAGGCTACAATGAGCAGTTCTTC.

The chain links TRBV29-1 to TRBJ2-7, with D tentatively TRBD2 (6 bases). CDR1 and CDR2 from the germline V gene are SQVTM and ANQGSEA. The CDR3 runs 11 residues. Trimming left V 6 bases short and J 3 bases short, with 9 bases between. In DNA form, the CDR3 reads TGCAGCGTGGGGGGAGTCTACGAGCAGTACTTC. It is translated as CSVGGVYEQYF.

V is TRBV7-9 and J is TRBJ2-7; the D gene is possibly TRBD1 (6 bases). This CDR3 is built from 14 residues. V lost 1 base, J lost 2 bases, and 9 bases lay in between. Germline V gene lookup returns CDR1 SEHNR and CDR2 FQNEAQ (reference sequence). CDR3 nucleotide sequence: TGTGCCAGCAGCTTAGTTACAGGGACCTACGAGCAGTACTTC. This translates into CASSLVTGTYEQYF.

DNA for the CDR3: TGTGCCAGCAGTCCTTCTACCCACTCCTACGAGCAGTACTTC. This codes for CASSPSTHSYEQYF. The genes are TRBV6-5 and TRBJ2-7; D uncertain. V dropped 5 bases and J dropped 0 bases, with 11 bases sitting between them. This CDR3 has 14 residues. Germline loops: CDR1 MNHEY, CDR2 SVGAGI.

The count of this clone is one. The rearrangement links TRBV19 to TRBJ2-5, with 9 bases that match TRBD1. The J call is doubtful: the DNA matches TRBJ2-7 better. CDR1 LNHDA and CDR2 SQIVND come from the germline V gene (reference sequence). The length of the CDR3 is 14 residues. The CDR3 region is CASIPGQGPYEQYF. CDR3 nucleotides: TGTGCCAGTATCCCGGGACAGGGCCCCTACGAGCAGTACTTC.

J is TRBJ1-2 and V is TRBV11-2; weak D call: TRBD1 (5 bases). CDR1 and CDR2 (germline): SGHAT, FQNNGV. Trimming shortened V by 5 bases and J by 0 bases, and 13 bases separated the two germline ends. The CDR3 consists of 15 residues. CDR3 residues: CASSLGTGANYGYTF. The CDR3 nucleotides are TGTGCCAGCAGCCTCGGGACTGGAGCTAACTATGGCTACACCTTC.

This clone was seen just once. This chain joins TRBV7-9 and TRBJ1-1, with TRBD1 matching 10 bases. V dropped 7 bases and J dropped 4; count of bases not matched to a gene: 9. The CDR3 runs 15 residues. Germline V gene lookup returns CDR1 SEHNR and CDR2 FQNEAQ (reference sequence). CDR3 nucleotides: TGTGCCAGCACCCCGTGGACAGGGGGAGGCACTGAAGCTTTCTTT. Translated, it gives CASTPWTGGGTEAFF. Combining the CDR3 with reference TRBV7-9 and TRBJ1-1 gives the whole variable domain DTGVSQNPRHKITKRGQNVTFRCDPISEHNRLYWYRQTLGQGPEFLTYFQNEAQLEKSRLLSDRFSAERPKGSFSTLEIQRTEQGDSAMYLCASTPWTGGGTEAFFGQGTRLTVV.

V usage is TRBV4-2 and J usage is TRBJ2-5, with TRBD2 matching 11 bases. Germline loops: CDR1 LGHNA, CDR2 YNFKEQ. The CDR3 spans 16 residues. The J segment lost 0 bases and the V segment lost 4 bases, leaving 4 bases of the junction unmatched. The CDR3 region is CASSLLAGGNQETQYF. The CDR3 coding sequence is TGTGCCAGCAGCCTATTAGCGGGAGGGAACCAAGAGACCCAGTACTTC.

The chain joins TRBV7-2 to TRBJ2-5; TRBD1 might be the D (6 bases). Trimming removed 3 bases at V and 10 bases at J, with 12 bases between. This CDR3 contains 12 residues. The germline gives CDR1 SGHTA, CDR2 FQGNSA. CDR3 sequence (DNA): TGTGCCAGCAGCTTGGACCCCAGGGGCCAGTACTTC. Protein product: CASSLDPRGQYF.

The V and J genes are TRBV6-1 and TRBJ2-2, with 7 nucleotides matching TRBD2. Germline V gene lookup returns CDR1 MNHNS and CDR2 SASEGT. CDR3 size: 16 residues. V lost 1 base to trimming and J lost 5 bases; unmatched junction nucleotides: 7. This CDR3 is CASSEVGGGLTGELFF. In nucleotides, the CDR3 is TGTGCCAGCAGTGAAGTGGGCGGGGGACTGACCGGGGAGCTGTTTTTT.

The chain has TRBV9 and TRBJ1-1; 7 nucleotides agree with TRBD1. From germline, CDR1 is SGDLS and CDR2 YYNGEE. This CDR3 is built from 15 residues. Trimming cost V 3 bases and J 3 bases; bases outside gene matches: 8. As DNA, the CDR3 is TGTGCCAGCAGCGCCCAGGGACAGATGGACACTGAAGCTTTCTTT. Protein: CASSAQGQMDTEAFF.

The chain uses TRBV27 and TRBJ2-1; TRBD2 might be the D (6 bases). The V end lost 3 bases, the J end lost 7 bases, and 13 bases lay between the germline ends. Germline V gene data show CDR1 as MNHEY and CDR2 as SMNVEV (reference sequence). This CDR3 has 14 residues. The chain's CDR3 is CASSFHEEGNEQFF. Here the CDR3 DNA reads TGTGCCAGCAGTTTCCATGAGGAGGGGAATGAGCAGTTCTTC.

This chain connects TRBV5-1 to TRBJ2-1; D remains ambiguous. The germline CDR1 and CDR2 sequences are SGHRS and YFSETQ. With 0 bases removed from V and 0 bases from J, the gap between germline ends came to 4 bases. CDR3 length equals 14 residues. CDR3 loop: CASSLVSSYNEQFF. CDR3 nucleotides: TGCGCCAGCAGCTTGGTGAGCTCCTACAATGAGCAGTTCTTC.

This rearrangement joins TRBV7-3 to TRBJ1-1, with D unclear. V was cut by 4 bases and J by 6 bases, with 12 bases left in between. The CDR3 is made up of 13 amino acids. In germline, CDR1 is SGHTA, CDR2 FQGTGA. CDR3 nucleotides: TGTGCCAGCAGCTCTACCGGGAGCCCTGAAGCTTTCTTT. Amino acids: CASSSTGSPEAFF.